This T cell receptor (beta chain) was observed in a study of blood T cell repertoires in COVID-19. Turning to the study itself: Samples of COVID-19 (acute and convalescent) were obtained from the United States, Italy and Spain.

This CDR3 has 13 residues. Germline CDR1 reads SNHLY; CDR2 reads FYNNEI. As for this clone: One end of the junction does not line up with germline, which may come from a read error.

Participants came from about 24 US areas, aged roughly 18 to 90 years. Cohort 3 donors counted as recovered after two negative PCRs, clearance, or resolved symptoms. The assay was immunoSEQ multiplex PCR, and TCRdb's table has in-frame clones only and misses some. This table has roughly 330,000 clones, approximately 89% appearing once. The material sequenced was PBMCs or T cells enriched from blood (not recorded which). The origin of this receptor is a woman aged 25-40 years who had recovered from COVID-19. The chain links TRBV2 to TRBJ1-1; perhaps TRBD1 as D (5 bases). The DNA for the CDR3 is TGTGCCGGCAGGGAGGGACGGAACACTGAAGCTTTCTTT. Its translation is CAGREGRNTEAFF.